Presented here are 7 T cell receptor beta chains from one specimen sequenced in a study of blood T cell repertoires in COVID-19. Measured with immunoSEQ multiplex PCR; TCRdb has only the in-frame clones, and not every one. The table records 250,000 to 300,000 clones, 85% to 90% of them present only once. The sequencing sample was made of peripheral blood. These receptor sequences come from a woman in her thirties with COVID-19, enrolled during active disease.

The chain joins TRBV4-1 to TRBJ1-2; 7 bases are shared with TRBD1. V lost 1 base, J lost 4 bases, and 12 bases stayed unmatched. Germline V gene lookup returns CDR1 MGHRA and CDR2 YSYEKL. CDR3 length: 17 residues. DNA of the CDR3: TGCGCCAGCAGCCAAGCCGGGACAGCATTCTATATCTATGGCTACACCTTC. It encodes CASSQAGTAFYIYGYTF.

The genes are TRBV5-6 and TRBJ2-1; D might be TRBD2 (5 bases). The V end was cut by 1 base, the J end by 1 base, with 9 bases between. This CDR3 is 15 amino acids long. Germline CDR1 and CDR2: SGHDT and YYEEEE. This CDR3 is CASSLLGESYNEQFF. The CDR3 DNA reads TGTGCCAGCAGCTTGCTCGGGGAATCCTACAATGAGCAGTTCTTC.

The chain recombines TRBV5-6 with TRBJ1-4; TRBD1 matches 9 bases. The CDR3 is made up of 14 amino acids. Losses at the gene ends were 0 bases for V and 7 bases for J; bases not matched to a gene: 1. Germline loops: CDR1 SGHDT, CDR2 YYEEEE. CDR3 residues: CASSLVGQGEKLFF. The CDR3 coding sequence is TGTGCCAGCAGCTTGGTGGGACAGGGTGAAAAACTGTTTTTT.

J is TRBJ1-1 and V is TRBV5-4; a possible D gene is TRBD1 (5 bases). Trimming stripped 0 bases from V and 0 bases from J, with 6 bases between. The CDR3 consists of 14 residues. The V gene's germline CDR1 is SGHNT and CDR2 YYREEE (reference sequence). CDR3: CASSLGGVNTEAFF. CDR3 sequence (DNA): TGTGCCAGCAGCTTGGGGGGGGTGAACACTGAAGCTTTCTTT.

The chain uses TRBV5-1 and TRBJ2-1, with D tentatively TRBD1 (6 bases). The CDR3 spans 14 residues. Looked up from germline, CDR1 is SGHRS and CDR2 is YFSETQ. V dropped 2 bases and J dropped 4 bases, with 10 bases sitting between them. CDR3 protein: CASSFGQSYNEQFF. The CDR3 bases are TGCGCCAGCAGCTTCGGACAGTCGTACAATGAGCAGTTCTTC.

This clone has a handful of counts. The chain carries TRBV11-1 and TRBJ2-7, with D uncertain. Trimming shortened V by 7 bases and J by 1 base, and 14 bases separated the two germline ends. The CDR3 runs to 14 residues. The germline gives CDR1 SGHAT, CDR2 FQDESV (reference sequence). CDR3 protein: CASTAQADSYEQYF. DNA for the CDR3: TGTGCCAGCACCGCTCAGGCTGATTCCTACGAGCAGTACTTC. The full variable domain, its missing parts supplied by reference TRBV11-1 and TRBJ2-7, is EAEVAQSPRYKITEKSQAVAFWCDPISGHATLYWYRQILGQGPELLVQFQDESVVDDSQLPKDRFSAERLKGVDSTLKIQPAELGDSAMYLCASTAQADSYEQYFGPGTRLTVT.

The V call is TRBV5-4, the J call TRBJ2-7; 8 nucleotides agree with TRBD2. Germline CDR1 reads SGHNT; CDR2 reads YYREEE (reference sequence). V lost 1 base, J lost 4 bases, and 4 bases stayed unmatched. CDR3 length: 14 amino acids. DNA for the CDR3: TGTGCCAGCAGCTTGAATGGCGGGGGGTACGAGCAGTACTTC. Protein product: CASSLNGGGYEQYF.